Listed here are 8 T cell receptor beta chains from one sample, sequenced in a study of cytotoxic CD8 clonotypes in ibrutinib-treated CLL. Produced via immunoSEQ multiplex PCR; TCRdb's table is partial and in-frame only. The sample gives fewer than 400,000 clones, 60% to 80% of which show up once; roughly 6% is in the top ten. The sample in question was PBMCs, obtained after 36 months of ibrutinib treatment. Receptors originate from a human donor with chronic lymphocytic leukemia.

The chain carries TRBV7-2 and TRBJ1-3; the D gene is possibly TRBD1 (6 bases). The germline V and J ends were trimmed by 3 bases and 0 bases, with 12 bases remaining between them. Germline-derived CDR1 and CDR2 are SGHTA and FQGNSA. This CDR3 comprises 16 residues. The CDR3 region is CASSLGHFSSGNTIYF. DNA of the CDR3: TGTGCCAGCAGCTTGGGACACTTTAGCTCTGGAAACACCATATATTTT.

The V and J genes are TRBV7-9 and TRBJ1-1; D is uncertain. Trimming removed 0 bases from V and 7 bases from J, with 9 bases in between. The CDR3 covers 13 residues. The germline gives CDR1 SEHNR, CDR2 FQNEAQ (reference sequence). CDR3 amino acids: CASSLAQMGEAFF. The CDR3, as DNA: TGTGCCAGCAGCTTAGCGCAAATGGGTGAAGCTTTCTTT.

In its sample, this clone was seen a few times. The CDR3 is CASSPLTSGVYGYTF. The CDR3 bases are TGTGCCAGCTCACCTCTAACCTCAGGGGTCTATGGCTACACCTTC. This chain connects TRBV18 to TRBJ1-2; D perhaps matches TRBD1 (6 bases). Germline-derived CDR1 and CDR2 are KGHSH and LQKENI. The CDR3 is 15 amino acids. Trimming removed 3 bases at V and 4 bases at J, with 15 bases between. Full variable domain (remainder filled in from reference TRBV18 and TRBJ1-2): NAGVMQNPRHLVRRRGQEARLRCSPMKGHSHVYWYRQLPEEGLKFMVYLQKENIIDESGMPKERFSAEFPKEGPSILRIQQVVRGDSAAYFCASSPLTSGVYGYTFGSGTRLTVV.

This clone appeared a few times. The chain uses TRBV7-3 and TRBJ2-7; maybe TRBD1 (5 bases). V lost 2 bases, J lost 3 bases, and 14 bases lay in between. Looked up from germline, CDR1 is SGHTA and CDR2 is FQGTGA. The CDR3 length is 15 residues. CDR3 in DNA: TGTGCCAGCAGCTTAGGTGTAGACAGCCGCTACGAGCAGTACTTC. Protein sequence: CASSLGVDSRYEQYF.

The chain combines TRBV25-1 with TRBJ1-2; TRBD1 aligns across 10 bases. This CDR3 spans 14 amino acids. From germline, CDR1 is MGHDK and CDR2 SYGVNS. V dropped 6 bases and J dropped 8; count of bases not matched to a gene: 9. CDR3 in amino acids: CASRKTGGAEGYTF. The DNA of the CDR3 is TGTGCCAGCAGGAAGACAGGGGGCGCGGAGGGCTACACCTTC.

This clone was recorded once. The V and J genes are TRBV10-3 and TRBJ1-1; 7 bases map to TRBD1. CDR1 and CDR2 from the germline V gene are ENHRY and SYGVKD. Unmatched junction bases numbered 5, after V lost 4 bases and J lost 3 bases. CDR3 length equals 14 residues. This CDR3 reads CAISAGTAHTEAFF. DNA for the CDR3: TGTGCCATCAGTGCCGGGACAGCACACACTGAAGCTTTCTTT.

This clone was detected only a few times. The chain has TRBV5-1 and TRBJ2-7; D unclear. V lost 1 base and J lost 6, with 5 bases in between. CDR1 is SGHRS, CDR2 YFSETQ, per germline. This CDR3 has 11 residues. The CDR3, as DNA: TGCGCCAGCAGCTTGTGGGGCGAGCAGTACTTC. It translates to CASSLWGEQYF.

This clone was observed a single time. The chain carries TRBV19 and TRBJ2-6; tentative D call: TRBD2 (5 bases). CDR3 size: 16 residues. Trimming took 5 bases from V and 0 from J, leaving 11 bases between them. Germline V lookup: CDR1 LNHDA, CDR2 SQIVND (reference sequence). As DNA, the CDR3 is TGTGCCAGTAGTCTTTTGGGGAGCTCTGGGGCCAACGTCCTGACTTTC. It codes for CASSLLGSSGANVLTF.